The next 29 T cell receptor beta chains were all read from a single sample in a study of cytomegalovirus exposure and HLA in healthy donors. With 60 Vbeta and 13 Jbeta primers, the PCR was carried out. Using immunoSEQ multiplex PCR, the repertoire was profiled, and TCRdb retains in-frame clones only, with some absent. This sample has some 140,000 clones, with over 60% found just once. Input material: PBMCs. The receptors derive from a man aged 40-49 years in good health and CMV-seronegative.

This clone has only a few counts. The rearrangement uses TRBV2 and TRBJ2-5; D is unresolved. The length of the CDR3 is 11 residues. Trimming took 8 bases from V and 1 from J, leaving 5 bases between them. CDR1 and CDR2 from the germline V gene are SNHLY and FYNNEI. The CDR3 DNA sequence: TGTGCCAGCTCCTTCCAAGAGACCCAGTACTTC. It encodes CASSFQETQYF.

The chain uses TRBV5-1 and TRBJ2-7; a possible D gene is TRBD1 (6 bases). The germline V and J ends were trimmed by 0 bases and 0 bases, with 13 bases remaining between them. Per germline, CDR1 SGHRS and CDR2 YFSETQ. The CDR3 has 16 residues. The CDR3 DNA sequence: TGCGCCAGCAGCTTGGGAGGACAGCCGAGCTCCTACGAGCAGTACTTC. It is translated as CASSLGGQPSSYEQYF.

The chain is built from TRBV7-9 and TRBJ2-7; TRBD1 matches 8 bases. The ends lost 1 base at V and 3 bases at J; junction bases unmatched: 5. Germline V lookup: CDR1 SEHNR, CDR2 FQNEAQ (reference sequence). The CDR3 is 15 amino acids. CDR3 amino acids: CASSLGTGLSYEQYF. The CDR3 nucleotides read TGTGCCAGCAGCTTAGGGACAGGGCTTAGCTACGAGCAGTACTTC.

This clone has just a few counts. The chain employs TRBV12-5 and TRBJ1-1; D might be TRBD1 (6 bases). V was shortened by 7 bases and J by 3 bases, with 9 bases between the two germline ends. The CDR3 is 12 residues long. The germline gives CDR1 LGHNT, CDR2 FRNRAP. Here the CDR3 reads CASATGYTEAFF. In nucleotides, the CDR3 is TGTGCTAGTGCTACAGGGTACACTGAAGCTTTCTTT.

The chain carries TRBV25-1 and TRBJ2-7; 8 nucleotides agree with TRBD2. Germline values: CDR1 MGHDK, CDR2 SYGVNS. This CDR3 is 14 amino acids long. With 3 bases clipped from V and 2 bases from J, the junction kept 3 bases outside the gene matches. The CDR3 reads CASSEAGGAYEQYF. CDR3 nucleotide sequence: TGTGCCAGCAGTGAGGCGGGGGGAGCCTACGAGCAGTACTTC.

A few counts support this clone. The V gene is TRBV18, the J gene TRBJ1-1; TRBD1 matches at 9 bases. Germline V lookup: CDR1 KGHSH, CDR2 LQKENI. Trimming removed 3 bases from V and 4 bases from J; junction bases left unmatched: 3. The CDR3 length is 14 residues. DNA of the CDR3: TGTGCCAGCTCACCGGGACAGGGTTCCACTGAAGCTTTCTTT. Translation gives CASSPGQGSTEAFF.

The chain links TRBV28 to TRBJ2-1, with TRBD1 matching 11 bases. Germline CDR1 and CDR2: MDHEN and SYDVKM. V lost 6 bases, J lost 3 bases, and 7 bases stayed unmatched. The CDR3 sequence is 16 residues long. As DNA, the CDR3 is TGTGCCAGCAGGTCCGGGGGACAGGGGGACTACAATGAGCAGTTCTTC. It is translated as CASRSGGQGDYNEQFF.

The V gene is TRBV4-3, the J gene TRBJ1-2, with TRBD1 matching 8 bases. In germline, CDR1 is LGHNA, CDR2 YSLEER. The CDR3 consists of 18 residues. Losses at the gene ends were 4 bases for V and 1 base for J; bases not matched to a gene: 14. CDR3 protein: CASSRTTPGQGFNYGYTF. The CDR3 coding sequence is TGCGCCAGCAGCCGCACTACCCCCGGACAGGGATTTAACTATGGCTACACCTTC.

The V gene is TRBV9, the J gene TRBJ2-3; 10 bases line up with TRBD2. CDR1 SGDLS and CDR2 YYNGEE come from the germline V gene. The V gene end was trimmed by 1 base and the J gene end by 2 bases; junction bases not matched to a gene: 4. CDR3 size: 16 residues. CDR3 sequence reads: CASSVMGTSDTDTQYF. The CDR3 DNA sequence: TGTGCCAGCAGCGTAATGGGGACTAGCGACACAGATACGCAGTATTTT.

Here the CDR3 DNA reads TGTGCCAGCAGCTTGCTAGGACTAGCGGACTCCTACGAGCAGTACTTC. It yields the protein CASSLLGLADSYEQYF. This chain joins TRBV5-8 and TRBJ2-7; 10 bases align to TRBD2. Per germline, CDR1 SGHTS and CDR2 YDEGEE. The J segment lost 0 bases and the V segment lost 1 base, leaving 4 bases of the junction unmatched. The CDR3 extends over 16 amino acids.

The chain carries TRBV29-1 and TRBJ1-5, with D unclear. The CDR3 contains 13 residues. Looked up from germline, CDR1 is SQVTM and CDR2 is ANQGSEA. Deletions cut 4 bases from V and 6 bases from J, with 13 bases between. The CDR3 region has the DNA TGCAGCGTTGTTCCCGCAGAGGGTCAGCCCCAGCATTTT. Protein sequence: CSVVPAEGQPQHF.

J is TRBJ1-5 and V is TRBV29-1; no clear D gene. This CDR3 region has 13 residues. Trimming took off 6 bases at V and 9 bases at J, with 18 bases between the two ends. Germline V gene data show CDR1 as SQVTM and CDR2 as ANQGSEA. CDR3 in DNA: TGCAGCGTCGCTTCGGACGGAGGCCTGCCCCAGCATTTT. Protein product: CSVASDGGLPQHF.

This rearrangement joins TRBV29-1 to TRBJ1-1; D is undetermined. The CDR3 has 14 residues. Trimming stripped 4 bases from V and 2 bases from J, with 14 bases between. Germline assignment: CDR1 SQVTM and CDR2 ANQGSEA. The CDR3 region is CSVAGERSNTEAFF. CDR3 nucleotide sequence: TGCAGCGTTGCCGGGGAGAGGAGCAACACTGAAGCTTTCTTT.

The genes are TRBV9 and TRBJ1-1; D is possibly TRBD1 (6 bases). The CDR3 runs to 13 residues. The germline gives CDR1 SGDLS, CDR2 YYNGEE. V lost 3 bases and J 5 bases, leaving 11 bases between the germline ends. CDR3 amino acids: CASSADQGTEAFF. The CDR3, as DNA: TGTGCCAGCAGCGCCGACCAGGGGACTGAAGCTTTCTTT. The whole variable domain, remainder taken from reference TRBV9 and TRBJ1-1, is DSGVTQTPKHLITATGQRVTLRCSPRSGDLSVYWYQQSLDQGLQFLIQYYNGEERAKGNILERFSAQQFPDLHSELNLSSLELGDSALYFCASSADQGTEAFFGQGTRLTVV.

V usage is TRBV12-5 and J usage is TRBJ1-2, with a weak D call TRBD1 (5 bases). The CDR3 has 12 amino acids. Trimming cost V 7 bases and J 12 bases, with 18 bases left between them. Germline CDR1 reads LGHNT; CDR2 reads FRNRAP. The CDR3, as DNA: TGTGCTAGTGCCTTGAGCGGGGCCCTCAACACCTTC. Translating gives CASALSGALNTF.

This clone was seen once. The chain combines TRBV5-1 with TRBJ2-5, with 8 bases fitting TRBD1. The DNA end favors TRBJ2-7, so the J call may be wrong. The CDR3 spans 15 residues. Germline assignment: CDR1 SGHRS and CDR2 YFSETQ. The CDR3 nucleotides are TGCGCCAGCAGCTCTCAAGGACAGGGTATCGACGAGCAGTACTTC. Translated: CASSSQGQGIDEQYF.

The rearrangement uses TRBV5-4 and TRBJ1-1; D not certain. The germline V and J ends were trimmed by 1 base and 1 base, with 11 bases remaining between them. This CDR3 has 15 amino acids. Looked up from germline, CDR1 is SGHNT and CDR2 is YYREEE (reference sequence). CDR3 nucleotide sequence: TGTGCCAGCAGCTTGTGGAGCGCAGCGAACACTGAAGCTTTCTTT. This codes for CASSLWSAANTEAFF.

The V call is TRBV27, the J call TRBJ2-5; 9 bases align to TRBD2. CDR1 MNHEY and CDR2 SMNVEV come from the germline V gene (reference sequence). This CDR3 region has 13 residues. Trimming at V came to 8 bases and at J to 3 bases, leaving 4 bases not matched to a gene. The CDR3 nucleotides are TGTGCCAGCGGGCGCGGGGGGGAAGAGACCCAGTACTTC. Residues: CASGRGGEETQYF.

The J gene is TRBJ2-1, the V gene TRBV19, with 8 bases that match TRBD1. V was pared by 6 bases and J by 6 bases, with 16 bases of the junction left unmatched. The germline gives CDR1 LNHDA, CDR2 SQIVND (reference sequence). CDR3 length: 17 residues. The CDR3 coding sequence is TGTGCCAGTAGGCAAAACTACTACCAAACAGGGGGCAATGAGCAGTTCTTC. As protein: CASRQNYYQTGGNEQFF.

V gene TRBV6-5 combines with J gene TRBJ1-1; D might be TRBD1 (5 bases). Per the germline V gene, CDR1 is MNHEY and CDR2 is SVGAGI. V lost 0 bases and J 4 bases, leaving 12 bases between the germline ends. This CDR3 contains 15 residues. The CDR3 DNA reads as TGTGCCAGCAGTTACTCGGGGGGGTGGGGCACTGAAGCTTTCTTT. Translating it yields CASSYSGGWGTEAFF.

The chain employs TRBV6-5 and TRBJ2-1; D is unclear. The length of the CDR3 is 15 residues. V lost 5 bases, J lost 4 bases, and 15 bases lay in between. Germline loops: CDR1 MNHEY, CDR2 SVGAGI. Here the CDR3 reads CASSPEPSLYNEQFF. CDR3 nucleotide sequence: TGTGCCAGCAGTCCGGAGCCCTCTTTATACAATGAGCAGTTCTTC.

The chain employs TRBV28 and TRBJ2-7; 9 bases align to TRBD1. Per the germline V gene, CDR1 is MDHEN and CDR2 is SYDVKM. The junction had 12 bases not matched to a gene; V was cut back by 8 bases and J by 7 bases. CDR3 size: 14 residues. The CDR3 sequence: CASLTPQGAREQYF. CDR3 nucleotide sequence: TGTGCCAGCCTCACTCCACAGGGGGCGCGGGAGCAGTACTTC.

DNA of the CDR3: TGTGCCAGCCCTAAGGGGCGCGGCACCGGGGAGCTGTTTTTT. It specifies CASPKGRGTGELFF. This sequence joins TRBV7-9 and TRBJ2-2, with D possibly TRBD1 on 5 matching bases. Deletions cut 8 bases from V and 4 bases from J, with 14 bases between. Germline values: CDR1 SEHNR, CDR2 FQNEAQ (reference sequence). The length of the CDR3 is 14 residues.

The chain joins TRBV18 to TRBJ2-2; 13 nucleotides agree with TRBD2. This CDR3 region has 17 residues. Germline CDR1 KGHSH, CDR2 LQKENI. V lost 3 bases to trimming and J lost 5 bases; unmatched junction nucleotides: 6. The CDR3 region has the DNA TGTGCCAGCTCACCGGGGACTAGCGGGACCAATACCGGGGAGCTGTTTTTT. This codes for CASSPGTSGTNTGELFF.

V gene TRBV5-6 combines with J gene TRBJ1-1; tentatively, D is TRBD1 (6 bases). In germline, CDR1 is SGHDT, CDR2 YYEEEE. There are 14 residues in the CDR3. Trimming took off 4 bases at V and 1 base at J, with 11 bases between the two ends. The DNA for the CDR3 is TGTGCCAGCAGCCTAGGACAGCAGAACACTGAAGCTTTCTTT. It yields the protein CASSLGQQNTEAFF.

J is TRBJ1-4 and V is TRBV9; perhaps TRBD1 as D (5 bases). This CDR3 has 14 amino acids. Per the germline V gene, CDR1 is SGDLS and CDR2 is YYNGEE. Deletions cut 0 bases from V and 8 bases from J, with 11 bases between. The CDR3 sequence: CASSVGQGGEKLFF. The DNA of the CDR3 is TGTGCCAGCAGCGTAGGCCAGGGAGGGGAAAAACTGTTTTTT.

CDR3 residues: CASRVLSQAYEQYF. As DNA, the CDR3 is TGTGCCAGCCGCGTCCTGAGCCAAGCCTACGAGCAGTACTTC. The chain links TRBV7-3 to TRBJ2-7; D is unresolved. In germline, CDR1 is SGHTA, CDR2 FQGTGA. The CDR3 has 14 amino acids. V lost 8 bases, J lost 2 bases, and 16 bases lay in between.

The chain couples TRBV29-1 to TRBJ1-1; TRBD1 matches 7 bases. V was clipped by 2 bases and J by 10 bases; unmatched bases: 10. The CDR3 covers 13 residues. Germline-derived CDR1 and CDR2 are SQVTM and ANQGSEA. The CDR3 loop is CSVESTQGVGAFF. The CDR3 DNA reads as TGCAGCGTTGAATCGACCCAGGGGGTTGGAGCTTTCTTT.

Regarding this clone: In the same sample, other DNA sequences code for this CDR3. The rearrangement uses TRBV4-1 and TRBJ2-7; D unclear. The V and J ends lost 1 base and 1 base respectively, with 5 bases between them. The CDR3 is 13 amino acids. CDR1 is MGHRA and CDR2 is YSYEKL in the germline V gene. CDR3 coding DNA: TGCGCCAGCAGCCAAGGAGGTTCCTACGAGCAGTACTTC. Amino acid sequence: CASSQGGSYEQYF.